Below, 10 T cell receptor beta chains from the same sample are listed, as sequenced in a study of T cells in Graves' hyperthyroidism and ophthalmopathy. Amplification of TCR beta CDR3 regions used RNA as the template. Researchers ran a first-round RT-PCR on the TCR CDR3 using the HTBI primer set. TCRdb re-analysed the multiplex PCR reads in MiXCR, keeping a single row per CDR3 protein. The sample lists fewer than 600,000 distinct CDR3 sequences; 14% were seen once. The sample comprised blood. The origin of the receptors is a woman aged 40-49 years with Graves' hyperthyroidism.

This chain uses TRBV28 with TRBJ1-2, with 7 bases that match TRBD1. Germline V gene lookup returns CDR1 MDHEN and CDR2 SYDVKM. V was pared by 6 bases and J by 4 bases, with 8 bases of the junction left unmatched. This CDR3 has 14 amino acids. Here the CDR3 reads CASSRARGFYGYTF. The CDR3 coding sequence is TGTGCCAGCAGCCGGGCCAGGGGGTTCTATGGCTACACCTTC.

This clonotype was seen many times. CDR3 DNA sequence: TGTGCCAGCAGCTTAAGGGACGGGAGCGGCATAGATACGCAGTATTTT. Its translation is CASSLRDGSGIDTQYF. The chain employs TRBV7-2 and TRBJ2-3; D might be TRBD2 (6 bases). There are 16 residues in the CDR3. V was cut by 2 bases and J by 5 bases, with 17 bases left in between. The germline gives CDR1 SGHTA, CDR2 FQGNSA.

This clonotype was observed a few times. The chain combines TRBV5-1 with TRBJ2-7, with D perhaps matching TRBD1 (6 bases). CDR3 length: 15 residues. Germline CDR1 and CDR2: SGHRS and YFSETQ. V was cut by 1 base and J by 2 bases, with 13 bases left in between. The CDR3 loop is CASSLSTGLTYEQYF. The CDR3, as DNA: TGCGCCAGCAGCTTGTCGACAGGTCTTACCTACGAGCAGTACTTC.

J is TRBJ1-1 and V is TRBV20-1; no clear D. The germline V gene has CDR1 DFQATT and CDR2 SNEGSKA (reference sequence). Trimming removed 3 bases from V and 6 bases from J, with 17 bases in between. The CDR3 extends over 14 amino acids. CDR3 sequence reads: CSARTLAGDAEAFF. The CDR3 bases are TGCAGTGCTAGGACGCTTGCGGGAGACGCTGAAGCTTTCTTT.

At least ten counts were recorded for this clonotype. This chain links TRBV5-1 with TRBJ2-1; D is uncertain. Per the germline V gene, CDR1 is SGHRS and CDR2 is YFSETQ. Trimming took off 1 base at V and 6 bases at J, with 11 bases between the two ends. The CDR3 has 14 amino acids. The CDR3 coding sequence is TGCGCCAGCAGCTTGATGCAATCCCTCAATGAGCAGTTCTTC. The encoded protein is CASSLMQSLNEQFF. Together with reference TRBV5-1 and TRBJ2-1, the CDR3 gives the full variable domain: KAGVTQTPRYLIKTRGQQVTLSCSPISGHRSVSWYQQTPGQGLQFLFEYFSETQRNKGNFPGRFSGRQFSNSRSEMNVSTLELGDSALYLCASSLMQSLNEQFFGPGTRLTVL.

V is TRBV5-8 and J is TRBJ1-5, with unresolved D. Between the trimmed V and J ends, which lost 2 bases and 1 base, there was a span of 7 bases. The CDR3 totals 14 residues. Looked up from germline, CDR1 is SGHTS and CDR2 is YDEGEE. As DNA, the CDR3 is TGTGCCAGCAGCTTCAAGAGAAGCAATCAGCCCCAGCATTTT. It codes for CASSFKRSNQPQHF.

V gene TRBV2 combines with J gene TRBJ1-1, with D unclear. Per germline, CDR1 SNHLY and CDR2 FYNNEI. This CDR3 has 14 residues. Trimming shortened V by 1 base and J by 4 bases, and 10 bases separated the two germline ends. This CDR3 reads CASSEGGLSTEAFF. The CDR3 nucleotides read TGTGCCAGCAGTGAAGGGGGTCTGAGCACTGAAGCTTTCTTT.

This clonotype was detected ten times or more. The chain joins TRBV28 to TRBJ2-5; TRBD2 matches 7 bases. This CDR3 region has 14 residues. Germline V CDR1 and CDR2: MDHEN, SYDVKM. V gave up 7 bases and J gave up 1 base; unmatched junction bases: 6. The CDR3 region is CASISPGGQETQYF. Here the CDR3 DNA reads TGTGCCAGCATCTCCCCGGGGGGCCAAGAGACCCAGTACTTC.

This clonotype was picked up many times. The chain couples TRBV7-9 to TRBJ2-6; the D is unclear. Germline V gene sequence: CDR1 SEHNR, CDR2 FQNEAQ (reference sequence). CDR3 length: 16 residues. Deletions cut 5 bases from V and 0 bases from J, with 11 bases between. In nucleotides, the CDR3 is TGTGCCAGCAGCCCGACACCTCTCTCTGGGGCCAACGTCCTGACTTTC. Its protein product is CASSPTPLSGANVLTF. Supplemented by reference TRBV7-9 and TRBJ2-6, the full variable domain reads DTGVSQNPRHKITKRGQNVTFRCDPISEHNRLYWYRQTLGQGPEFLTYFQNEAQLEKSRLLSDRFSAERPKGSFSTLEIQRTEQGDSAMYLCASSPTPLSGANVLTFGAGSRLTVL.

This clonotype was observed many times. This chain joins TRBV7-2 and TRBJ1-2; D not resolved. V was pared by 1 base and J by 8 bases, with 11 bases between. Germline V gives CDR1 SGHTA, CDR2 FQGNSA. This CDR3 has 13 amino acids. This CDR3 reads CASSLDGVGGYTF. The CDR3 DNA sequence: TGTGCCAGCAGCTTAGATGGGGTTGGAGGCTACACCTTC.